The 25 T cell receptor beta chains below all came from one sample that was sequenced in a study of T cells in Graves' hyperthyroidism and ophthalmopathy. Amplified regions were TCR beta CDR3 sequences from RNA transcripts. The HTBI set primed first-round TCR CDR3 RT-PCR. MiXCR, applied by TCRdb to the multiplex PCR reads, yields one record per CDR3 protein. The sample records about 250,000 distinct CDR3 sequences, 13% to 15% being singletons. The sample was blood. These TCRs come from a woman aged 45-59 years with Graves' hyperthyroidism that later progressed to Graves' ophthalmopathy.

This clonotype occurred many times. The chain couples TRBV24-1 to TRBJ2-7, with 10 bases fitting TRBD2. The germline V gene has CDR1 KGHDR and CDR2 SFDVKD. V shed 7 bases and J 5 bases; nucleotides not matched to a gene: 4. CDR3 length: 13 residues. CDR3 loop: CATRSSGSDEQYF. The CDR3 DNA is TGTGCCACCAGATCTAGCGGGAGCGACGAGCAGTACTTC.

This clonotype was observed many times. The gene calls are TRBV18 and TRBJ1-1; D is undetermined. Deletions cut 2 bases from V and 1 base from J, with 5 bases between. CDR1 is KGHSH and CDR2 is LQKENI in the germline V gene. This CDR3 is built from 13 residues. CDR3 residues: CASSPDKNTEAFF. CDR3 bases: TGTGCCAGCTCACCAGACAAGAACACTGAAGCTTTCTTT.

A few counts support this clonotype. The J gene is TRBJ1-6, the V gene TRBV5-1; 8 bases agree with TRBD1. With 4 bases clipped from V and 7 bases from J, the junction kept 7 bases outside the gene matches. Germline V gene data show CDR1 as SGHRS and CDR2 as YFSETQ. The CDR3 covers 15 residues. CDR3 sequence reads: CASSRQGLDNSPLHF. The CDR3 DNA sequence: TGCGCCAGCAGCAGACAGGGGCTGGACAATTCACCCCTCCACTTT.

In regard to this clonotype: This may come from a read error, since a much larger clone is one base off. V usage is TRBV18 and J usage is TRBJ2-5; the match to TRBD1 covers 7 bases. Germline CDR1 and CDR2: KGHSH and LQKENI. This CDR3 has 14 amino acids. The CDR3 region has the DNA TGTACCAGCTCCCCCGGACAGGTACAAGAGACCCAGTACTTC. Protein sequence: CTSSPGQVQETQYF.

This clonotype was counted ten times or more. The chain employs TRBV24-1 and TRBJ2-3; 8 bases are a match to TRBD2. The germline V gene has CDR1 KGHDR and CDR2 SFDVKD. The V gene end was trimmed by 2 bases and the J gene end by 0 bases; junction bases not matched to a gene: 0. The CDR3 runs to 15 residues. The CDR3 protein is CATSDSSGSTDTQYF. DNA for the CDR3: TGTGCCACCAGTGATTCTAGCGGGAGCACAGATACGCAGTATTTT.

This clonotype has a count of ten or more. The chain joins TRBV28 to TRBJ1-5; TRBD1 matches at 8 bases. Losses at the gene ends were 2 bases for V and 4 bases for J; bases not matched to a gene: 13. Germline-derived CDR1 and CDR2 are MDHEN and SYDVKM. The CDR3 extends over 18 amino acids. In nucleotides, the CDR3 is TGTGCCAGCAGTTTAGGCCCCCCGACAGGGGTGGGAAATCAGCCCCAGCATTTT. Protein: CASSLGPPTGVGNQPQHF. The variable domain in full, with the rest retrieved from reference TRBV28 and TRBJ1-5, is DVKVTQSSRYLVKRTGEKVFLECVQDMDHENMFWYRQDPGLGLRLIYFSYDVKMKEKGDIPEGYSVSREKKERFSLILESASTNQTSMYLCASSLGPPTGVGNQPQHFGDGTRLSIL.

This clonotype was recorded many times. The rearrangement joins TRBV6-1 to TRBJ1-6, with 7 bases identical to TRBD1. CDR1 is MNHNS, CDR2 SASEGT, per germline. This CDR3 contains 14 residues. V was pared by 3 bases and J by 7 bases, with 3 bases of the junction left unmatched. The CDR3 DNA follows: TGTGCCAGCAGTGATCTGACAGGGAATTCACCCCTCCACTTT. Protein product: CASSDLTGNSPLHF.

This clonotype appeared many times. This chain joins TRBV5-1 and TRBJ2-7; the D is unclear. Trimming pared 6 bases from V and 3 bases from J, leaving 16 bases between. The CDR3 covers 14 residues. Germline CDR1 and CDR2: SGHRS and YFSETQ. CDR3 nucleotides: TGCGCCAGCAAACGTACCGTAAGCAACTACGAGCAGTACTTC. As protein: CASKRTVSNYEQYF.

The chain joins TRBV12-3 or TRBV12-4 to TRBJ2-3, with 7 bases fitting TRBD2. The V gene end was trimmed by 3 bases and the J gene end by 2 bases; junction bases not matched to a gene: 5. This CDR3 contains 15 residues. The DNA of the CDR3 is TGTGCCAGCAGTTTCGGGCTAGCGGACACAGATACGCAGTATTTT. It codes for CASSFGLADTDTQYF.

This clonotype was counted only a few times. The V and J genes are TRBV19 and TRBJ1-2, with 7 nucleotides matching TRBD1. The CDR3 is 15 amino acids. V lost 5 bases and J lost 9; bases outside the gene matches: 15. Germline values: CDR1 LNHDA, CDR2 SQIVND (reference sequence). The CDR3 DNA follows: TGTGCCAGTAGTCCCTATGAGGGACAGACTATGCGCTACACCTTC. The encoded protein is CASSPYEGQTMRYTF.

This clonotype was seen ten or more times. This chain's CDR3 is CASSLATVYSYEQYF. CDR3 sequence (DNA): TGTGCCAGCAGCTTAGCAACAGTCTACTCCTACGAGCAGTACTTC. The V and J genes are TRBV11-2 and TRBJ2-7; D unclear. CDR3 length equals 15 residues. The germline V gene encodes CDR1 SGHAT and CDR2 FQNNGV. Trimming left V 1 base short and J 0 bases short, with 10 bases between.

This sequence joins TRBV9 and TRBJ2-2; TRBD2 agrees at 14 bases. CDR1 and CDR2 (germline): SGDLS, YYNGEE. This CDR3 contains 15 residues. With 5 bases clipped from V and 6 bases from J, the junction kept 3 bases outside the gene matches. Here the CDR3 DNA reads TGTGCCAGCAGTCAGACTAGCGGGAGGGCCGGGGAGCTGTTTTTT. Translation gives CASSQTSGRAGELFF.

Ten or more counts support this clonotype. This chain links TRBV6-1 with TRBJ2-6; no definite D call. The CDR3 contains 15 residues. In germline, CDR1 is MNHNS, CDR2 SASEGT. V was trimmed by 7 bases and J by 0 bases, leaving 10 bases between them. The CDR3 sequence: CASTAEYSGANVLTF. The CDR3 DNA follows: TGTGCCAGCACGGCAGAATACTCTGGGGCCAACGTCCTGACTTTC.

In this sample, this clonotype turned up many times. V gene TRBV7-3 combines with J gene TRBJ2-3, with TRBD2 as a possible D gene (6 bases). The CDR3 loop spans 15 amino acids. V gave up 2 bases and J gave up 2 bases, with 11 bases separating them. CDR1 SGHTA and CDR2 FQGTGA come from the germline V gene. This CDR3 is CASSLSGGTTDTQYF. DNA for the CDR3: TGTGCCAGCAGCTTATCGGGCGGGACCACAGATACGCAGTATTTT. Full variable domain (rest looked up from reference TRBV7-3 and TRBJ2-3): GAGVSQTPSNKVTEKGKYVELRCDPISGHTALYWYRQSLGQGPEFLIYFQGTGAADDSGLPNDRFFAVRPEGSVSTLKIQRTERGDSAVYLCASSLSGGTTDTQYFGPGTRLTVL.

This clonotype showed up many times. CDR3 sequence: CASSGRSGTDTQYF. The CDR3 DNA reads as TGTGCCAGCAGCGGCCGAAGCGGCACAGATACGCAGTATTTT. The V and J genes are TRBV11-2 and TRBJ2-3; D ambiguous. CDR3 length: 14 amino acids. V lost 5 bases and J lost 1, with 10 bases in between. The germline CDR1 and CDR2 sequences are SGHAT and FQNNGV.

This clonotype has at least ten counts. The gene calls are TRBV5-1 and TRBJ2-1; 8 nucleotides align to TRBD2. The V and J ends lost 4 bases and 9 bases, in that order; junction bases with no gene match: 12. CDR3 length: 15 amino acids. Germline V gives CDR1 SGHRS, CDR2 YFSETQ. The CDR3 sequence: CASSLTSGLGGEQFF. CDR3 nucleotides: TGCGCCAGCAGCCTTACTAGCGGCCTTGGGGGTGAGCAGTTCTTC. Supplemented by reference TRBV5-1 and TRBJ2-1, the full variable domain reads KAGVTQTPRYLIKTRGQQVTLSCSPISGHRSVSWYQQTPGQGLQFLFEYFSETQRNKGNFPGRFSGRQFSNSRSEMNVSTLELGDSALYLCASSLTSGLGGEQFFGPGTRLTVL.

This clonotype was observed many times. The V call is TRBV5-1, the J call TRBJ1-5; no reliable D call. Germline CDR1 is SGHRS and CDR2 is YFSETQ. With 4 bases removed from V and 5 bases from J, the gap between germline ends came to 13 bases. The CDR3 has 14 residues. CDR3 protein: CASSPSGVDQPQHF. As DNA, the CDR3 is TGCGCCAGCAGCCCATCGGGTGTGGATCAGCCCCAGCATTTT.

This clonotype was counted a few times. The rearrangement links TRBV6-1 to TRBJ2-1; 14 nucleotides match TRBD2. V trimming: 1 base; J trimming: 9 bases; junction bases outside the gene matches: 5. Germline CDR1 reads MNHNS; CDR2 reads SASEGT. This CDR3 contains 16 residues. For the CDR3, the DNA is TGTGCCAGCAGTGAAGGGGGACTAGCGGGAGCGTCTGAGCAGTTCTTC. The encoded protein is CASSEGGLAGASEQFF.

This clonotype was counted at least ten times. The chain uses TRBV3-1 and TRBJ2-3; 7 nucleotides agree with TRBD1. The CDR3 length is 16 residues. Looked up from germline, CDR1 is LGHDT and CDR2 is YNNKEL (reference sequence). V dropped 2 bases and J dropped 1; count of bases not matched to a gene: 6. DNA for the CDR3: TGTGCCAGCAGCCAACTACAGGGGCGCGGCACAGATACGCAGTATTTT. Its protein is CASSQLQGRGTDTQYF.

In this sample, this clonotype turned up many times. The chain has TRBV18 and TRBJ1-1, with D hard to call. The CDR3 has 15 residues. CDR1 and CDR2 from the germline V gene are KGHSH and LQKENI. V gave up 6 bases and J gave up 0 bases, with 14 bases separating them. CDR3 sequence (DNA): TGTGCCAGCTCTCCGGACGCGTTCATGAACACTGAAGCTTTCTTT. Translated, it gives CASSPDAFMNTEAFF. The whole variable domain, remainder taken from reference TRBV18 and TRBJ1-1, is NAGVMQNPRHLVRRRGQEARLRCSPMKGHSHVYWYRQLPEEGLKFMVYLQKENIIDESGMPKERFSAEFPKEGPSILRIQQVVRGDSAAYFCASSPDAFMNTEAFFGQGTRLTVV.

This clonotype was picked up many times. The chain carries TRBV5-5 and TRBJ1-5, with unresolved D. The V and J ends lost 2 bases and 1 base respectively, with 19 bases between them. Germline CDR1 and CDR2: SGHKS and YYEKEE (reference sequence). The CDR3 extends over 18 amino acids. The CDR3 DNA reads as TGTGCCAGCAGCTTAAATCCCTGGACCATTGGGAGCAATCAGCCCCAGCATTTT. Translation gives CASSLNPWTIGSNQPQHF.

In its sample, this clonotype was seen many times. The CDR3 region has the DNA TGCAGTGCTATCGGGACAGGGAGGGCCGGGCCCCAGCATTTT. Protein: CSAIGTGRAGPQHF. The chain has TRBV20-1 and TRBJ1-5; 9 bases agree with TRBD1. Unmatched junction bases numbered 10, after V lost 4 bases and J lost 9 bases. Germline loops: CDR1 DFQATT, CDR2 SNEGSKA (reference sequence). This CDR3 contains 14 residues.

This clonotype was recorded many times. The chain employs TRBV5-1 and TRBJ1-1; 9 nucleotides line up with TRBD1. With 2 bases clipped from V and 6 bases from J, the junction kept 2 bases outside the gene matches. Germline CDR1 is SGHRS and CDR2 is YFSETQ. CDR3 length: 13 amino acids. CDR3: CASSFRDRAEAFF. Written as DNA, the CDR3 is TGCGCCAGCAGCTTCCGGGACAGGGCTGAAGCTTTCTTT.

Many counts were recorded for this clonotype. V gene TRBV12-3 or TRBV12-4 combines with J gene TRBJ1-5, with D perhaps TRBD1 (6 bases). Trimming removed 6 bases from V and 1 base from J, with 10 bases in between. This CDR3 is 14 amino acids long. CDR3 nucleotides: TGTGCCAGCAGATCCGACAGGAGCAATCAGCCCCAGCATTTT. It yields the protein CASRSDRSNQPQHF.

This clonotype was observed many times. The CDR3 here is CASAGRTQHF. As DNA, the CDR3 is TGTGCCAGCGCAGGGAGGACCCAGCATTTT. J is TRBJ1-5 and V is TRBV2, with a possible D match to TRBD1 (5 bases). The V gene's germline CDR1 is SNHLY and CDR2 FYNNEI. There are 10 residues in the CDR3. V was trimmed by 8 bases and J by 11 bases, leaving 10 bases between them.